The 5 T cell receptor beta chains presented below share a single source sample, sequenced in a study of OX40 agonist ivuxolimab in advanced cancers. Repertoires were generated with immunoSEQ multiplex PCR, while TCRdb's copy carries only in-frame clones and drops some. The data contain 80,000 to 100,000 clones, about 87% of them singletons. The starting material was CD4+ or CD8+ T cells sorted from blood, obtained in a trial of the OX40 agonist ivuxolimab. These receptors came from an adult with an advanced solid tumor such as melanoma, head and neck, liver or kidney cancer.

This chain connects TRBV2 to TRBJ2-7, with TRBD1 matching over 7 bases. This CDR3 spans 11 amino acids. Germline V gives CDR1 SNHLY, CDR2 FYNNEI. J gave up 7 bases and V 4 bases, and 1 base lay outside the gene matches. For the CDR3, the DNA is TGTGCCAGCAGTGCAGGGGGTGAGCAGTACTTC. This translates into CASSAGGEQYF.

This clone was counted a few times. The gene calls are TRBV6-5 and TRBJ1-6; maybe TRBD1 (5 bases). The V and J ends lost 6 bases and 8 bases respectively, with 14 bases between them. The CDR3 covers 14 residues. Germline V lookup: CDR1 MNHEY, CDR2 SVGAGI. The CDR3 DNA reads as TGTGCCAGCAGCCCCCAGCGGGGGTATTCACCCCTCCACTTT. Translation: CASSPQRGYSPLHF.

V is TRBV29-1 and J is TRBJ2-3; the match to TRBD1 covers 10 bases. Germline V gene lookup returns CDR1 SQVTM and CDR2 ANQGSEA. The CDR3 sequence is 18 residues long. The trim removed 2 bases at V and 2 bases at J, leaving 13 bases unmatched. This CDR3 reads CSVERGQGRWVYTDTQYF. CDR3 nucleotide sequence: TGCAGCGTTGAAAGGGGACAGGGGCGTTGGGTATACACAGATACGCAGTATTTT.

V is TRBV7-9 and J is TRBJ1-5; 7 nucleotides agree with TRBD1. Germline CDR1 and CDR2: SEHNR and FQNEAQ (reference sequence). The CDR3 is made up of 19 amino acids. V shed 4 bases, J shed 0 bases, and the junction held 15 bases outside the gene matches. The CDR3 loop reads CASSSNSPETGLSNQPQHF. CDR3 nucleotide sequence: TGTGCCAGCAGCTCTAATAGTCCAGAGACAGGGCTTAGCAATCAGCCCCAGCATTTT.

CDR3 in DNA: TGTGCCAGCAGAACCGGGTCGCCGGATACTGAAGCTTTCTTT. Its protein product is CASRTGSPDTEAFF. V and J are TRBV7-9 and TRBJ1-1; no reliable D call. The CDR3 spans 14 residues. Germline V lookup: CDR1 SEHNR, CDR2 FQNEAQ (reference sequence). Trimming took off 6 bases at V and 5 bases at J, with 16 bases between the two ends.